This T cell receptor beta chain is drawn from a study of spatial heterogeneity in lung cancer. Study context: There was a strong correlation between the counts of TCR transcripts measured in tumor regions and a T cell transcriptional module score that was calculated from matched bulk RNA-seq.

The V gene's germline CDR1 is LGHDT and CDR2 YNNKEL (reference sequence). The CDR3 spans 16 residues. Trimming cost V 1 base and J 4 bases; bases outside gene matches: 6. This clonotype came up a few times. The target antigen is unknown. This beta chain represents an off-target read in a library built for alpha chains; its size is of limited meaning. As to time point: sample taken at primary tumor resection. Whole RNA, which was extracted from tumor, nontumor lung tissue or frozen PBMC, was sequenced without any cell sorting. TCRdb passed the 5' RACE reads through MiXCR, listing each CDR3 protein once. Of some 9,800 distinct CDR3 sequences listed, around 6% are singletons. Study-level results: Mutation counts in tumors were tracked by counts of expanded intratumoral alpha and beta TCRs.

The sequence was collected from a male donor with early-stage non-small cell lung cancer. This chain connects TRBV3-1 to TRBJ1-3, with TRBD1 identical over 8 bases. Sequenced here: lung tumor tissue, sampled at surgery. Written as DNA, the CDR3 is TGTGCCAGCAGCCAAGGAGGCAGGGGGCCAGGAAACACCATATATTTT. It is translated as CASSQGGRGPGNTIYF.